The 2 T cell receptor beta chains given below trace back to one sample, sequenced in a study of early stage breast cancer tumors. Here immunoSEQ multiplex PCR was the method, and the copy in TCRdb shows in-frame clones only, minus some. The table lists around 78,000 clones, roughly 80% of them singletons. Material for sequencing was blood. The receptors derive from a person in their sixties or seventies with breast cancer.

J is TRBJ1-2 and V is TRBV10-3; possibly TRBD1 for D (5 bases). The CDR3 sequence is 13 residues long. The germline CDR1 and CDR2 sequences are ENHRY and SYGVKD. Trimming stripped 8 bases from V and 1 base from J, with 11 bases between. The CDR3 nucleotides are TGTGCCATCTGGGACGGAAATAACTATGGCTACACCTTC. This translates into CAIWDGNNYGYTF.

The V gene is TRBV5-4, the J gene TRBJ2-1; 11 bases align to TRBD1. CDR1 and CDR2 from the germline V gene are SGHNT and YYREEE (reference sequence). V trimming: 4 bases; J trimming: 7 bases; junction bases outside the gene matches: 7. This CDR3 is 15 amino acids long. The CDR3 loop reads CASSPRDRGTNEQFF. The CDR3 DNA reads TGTGCCAGCAGCCCCCGGGACAGGGGGACGAATGAGCAGTTCTTC.